The clone carrying this T cell receptor beta chain was seen many times. Antigen: not known. This sample was included in a study of T cells in Graves' hyperthyroidism and ophthalmopathy. Study results and caveats: Patients with ophthalmopathy were separated from those with stable hyperthyroidism by a 13 V-J model.

Germline V CDR1 and CDR2: SGHRS, YFSETQ. Trimming shortened V by 0 bases and J by 2 bases, and 7 bases separated the two germline ends. CDR3 length: 14 amino acids. Stable hyperthyroidism: no ophthalmopathy progression over 18 months of follow-up. TCR beta CDR3 regions were amplified from RNA. TCR CDR3 underwent first-round RT-PCR with the HTBI primer set. Via MiXCR, TCRdb re-called the multiplex PCR reads, giving one row per CDR3 protein. The sample holds 210,000 or so distinct CDR3 sequences, 17% seen once. The genes are TRBV5-1 and TRBJ2-3, with a tentative D call TRBD2 (5 bases). The specimen was blood. This sequence originates from a man in his forties or fifties with Graves' hyperthyroidism. CDR3 coding DNA: TGCGCCAGCAGCTTGGGACTACCCACAGATACGCAGTATTTT. Residues: CASSLGLPTDTQYF. Full variable domain (outside the CDR3, taken from reference TRBV5-1 and TRBJ2-3): KAGVTQTPRYLIKTRGQQVTLSCSPISGHRSVSWYQQTPGQGLQFLFEYFSETQRNKGNFPGRFSGRQFSNSRSEMNVSTLELGDSALYLCASSLGLPTDTQYFGPGTRLTVL.